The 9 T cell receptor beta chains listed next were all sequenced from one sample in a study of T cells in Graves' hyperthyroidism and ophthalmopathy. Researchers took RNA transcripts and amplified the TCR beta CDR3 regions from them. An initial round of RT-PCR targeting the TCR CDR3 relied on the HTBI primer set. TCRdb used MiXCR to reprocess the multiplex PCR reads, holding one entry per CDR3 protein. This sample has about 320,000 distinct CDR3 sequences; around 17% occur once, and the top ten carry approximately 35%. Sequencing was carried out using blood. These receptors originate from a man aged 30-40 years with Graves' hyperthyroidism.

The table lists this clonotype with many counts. CDR3 nucleotide sequence: TGCAGTGCTTTAAGCGGGGAGAGCTCCTACGAGCAGTACTTC. It codes for CSALSGESSYEQYF. V usage is TRBV20-1 and J usage is TRBJ2-7; 7 positions match TRBD2. In germline, CDR1 is DFQATT, CDR2 SNEGSKA (reference sequence). The junction had 7 bases not matched to a gene; V was cut back by 5 bases and J by 0 bases. The CDR3 has 14 amino acids.

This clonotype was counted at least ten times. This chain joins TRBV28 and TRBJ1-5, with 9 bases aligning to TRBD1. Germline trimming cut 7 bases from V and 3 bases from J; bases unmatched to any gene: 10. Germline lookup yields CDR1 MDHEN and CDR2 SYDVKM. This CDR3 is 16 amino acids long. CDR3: CASIPLTGGYNQPQHF. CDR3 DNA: TGTGCCAGCATCCCTCTGACAGGGGGGTACAATCAGCCCCAGCATTTT. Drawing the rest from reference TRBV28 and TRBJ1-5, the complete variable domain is DVKVTQSSRYLVKRTGEKVFLECVQDMDHENMFWYRQDPGLGLRLIYFSYDVKMKEKGDIPEGYSVSREKKERFSLILESASTNQTSMYLCASIPLTGGYNQPQHFGDGTRLSIL.

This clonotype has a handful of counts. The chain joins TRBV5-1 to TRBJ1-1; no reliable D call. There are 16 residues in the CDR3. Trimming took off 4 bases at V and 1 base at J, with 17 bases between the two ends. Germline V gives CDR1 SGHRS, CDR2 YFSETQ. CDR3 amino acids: CASSHDPETQNTEAFF. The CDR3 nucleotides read TGCGCCAGCAGCCACGACCCGGAGACACAGAACACTGAAGCTTTCTTT.

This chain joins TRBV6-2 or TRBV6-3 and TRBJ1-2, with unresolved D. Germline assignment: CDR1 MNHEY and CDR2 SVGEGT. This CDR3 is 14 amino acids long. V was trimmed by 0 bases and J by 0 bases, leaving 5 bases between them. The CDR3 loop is CASSYSGPNYGYTF. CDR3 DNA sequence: TGTGCCAGCAGTTACTCCGGACCTAACTATGGCTACACCTTC.

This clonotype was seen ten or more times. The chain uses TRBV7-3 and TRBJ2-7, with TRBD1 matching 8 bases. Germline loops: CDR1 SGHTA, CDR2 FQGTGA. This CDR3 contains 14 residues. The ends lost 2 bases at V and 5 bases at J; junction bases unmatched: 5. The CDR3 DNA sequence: TGTGCCAGCAGCTTAGGAGGCAGGGGGCACGAGCAGTACTTC. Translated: CASSLGGRGHEQYF. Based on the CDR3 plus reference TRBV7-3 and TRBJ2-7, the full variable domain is GAGVSQTPSNKVTEKGKYVELRCDPISGHTALYWYRQSLGQGPEFLIYFQGTGAADDSGLPNDRFFAVRPEGSVSTLKIQRTERGDSAVYLCASSLGGRGHEQYFGPGTRLTVT.

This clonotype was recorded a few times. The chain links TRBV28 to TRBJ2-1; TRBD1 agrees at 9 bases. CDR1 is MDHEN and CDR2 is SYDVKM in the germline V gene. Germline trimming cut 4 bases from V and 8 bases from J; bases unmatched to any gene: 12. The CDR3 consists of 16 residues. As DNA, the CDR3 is TGTGCCAGCAGTTACCTTCCCGGGACAGGGTTCCATGAGCAGTTCTTC. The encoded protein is CASSYLPGTGFHEQFF.

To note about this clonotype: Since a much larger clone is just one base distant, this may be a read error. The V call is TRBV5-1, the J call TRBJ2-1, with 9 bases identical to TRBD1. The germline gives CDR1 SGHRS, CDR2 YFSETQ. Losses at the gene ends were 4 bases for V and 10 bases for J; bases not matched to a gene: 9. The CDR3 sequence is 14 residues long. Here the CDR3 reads CASSKQGAQREQFF. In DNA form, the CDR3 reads TGCGCCAGCAGCAAACAGGGGGCCCAGCGGGAGCAGTTCTTC. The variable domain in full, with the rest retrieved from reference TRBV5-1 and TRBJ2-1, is KAGVTQTPRYLIKTRGQQVTLSCSPISGHRSVSWYQQTPGQGLQFLFEYFSETQRNKGNFPGRFSGRQFSNSRSEMNVSTLELGDSALYLCASSKQGAQREQFFGPGTRLTVL.

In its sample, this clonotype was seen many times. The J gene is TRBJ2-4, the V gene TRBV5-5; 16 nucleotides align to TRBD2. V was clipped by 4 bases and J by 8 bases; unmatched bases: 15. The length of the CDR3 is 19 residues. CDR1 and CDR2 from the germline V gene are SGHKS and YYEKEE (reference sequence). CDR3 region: CASSLTPGLAGGPRDIQYF. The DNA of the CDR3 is TGTGCCAGCAGCCTTACTCCGGGACTAGCGGGAGGGCCGAGAGACATTCAGTACTTC. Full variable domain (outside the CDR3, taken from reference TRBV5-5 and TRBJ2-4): DAGVTQSPTHLIKTRGQQVTLRCSPISGHKSVSWYQQVLGQGPQFIFQYYEKEERGRGNFPDRFSARQFPNYSSELNVNALLLGDSALYLCASSLTPGLAGGPRDIQYFGAGTRLSVL.

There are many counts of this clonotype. Written as DNA, the CDR3 is TGTGCCAGCAGCTCCCTCGACAGGGGCTACGAGCAGTACTTC. Residues: CASSSLDRGYEQYF. The chain couples TRBV5-6 to TRBJ2-7, with TRBD1 matching 8 bases. V shed 3 bases and J 3 bases; nucleotides not matched to a gene: 5. The CDR3 spans 14 residues. Germline CDR1 is SGHDT and CDR2 is YYEEEE.